The clone carrying this T cell receptor beta chain came up once. What it binds is unknown. The data were obtained in a study of T-cell memory formation after mild COVID-19. General observations from the study: Clones shrinking from day 15 to 85 showed even CD4/CD8 mixes; later expanders tilted CD4+.

Sample barcodes and UMIs were carried by the TCR alpha and TCR beta cDNA libraries that 5'RACE generated with constant-segment primers. TCRdb called the 5' RACE reads again in MiXCR, with one record for every CDR3 protein. Among fewer than 95,000 distinct CDR3 sequences, over 13% were seen once, and the ten largest hold roughly two fifths. Germline V gives CDR1 SQVTM, CDR2 ANQGSEA. Unmatched junction bases numbered 5, after V lost 1 base and J lost 5 bases. The CDR3 has 14 residues. This TCR was sampled from a young man who had mild COVID-19 (a few samples of this study predate the infection). Cell type and time point are not known. The sequencing sample was made of PBMCs or a T cell subset sorted from them (not recorded which). The chain carries TRBV29-1 and TRBJ2-1; 7 nucleotides align to TRBD2. The CDR3 sequence is CSVEGWGRDNEQFF. Here the CDR3 DNA reads TGCAGCGTTGAAGGATGGGGGAGGGACAATGAGCAGTTCTTC.